Each of the 21 T cell receptor beta chains below was sequenced from the same sample in a study of T cells in Graves' hyperthyroidism and ophthalmopathy. RNA transcripts served as the template for amplifying TCR beta CDR3 regions. The study used the HTBI primer set for a first-round RT-PCR of the TCR CDR3. Each CDR3 protein gets one entry after TCRdb re-called the multiplex PCR reads with MiXCR. The data contain 650,000 to 700,000 distinct CDR3 sequences, 15% to 20% of them singletons. The material sequenced was blood. Receptor source: a man aged 45-60 years with Graves' hyperthyroidism.

The rearrangement links TRBV10-1 to TRBJ2-1; 8 bases fit TRBD2. This CDR3 spans 15 amino acids. CDR1 is WNHNN and CDR2 is SYGVQD in the germline V gene (reference sequence). V was pared by 5 bases and J by 5 bases, with 8 bases of the junction left unmatched. The chain's CDR3 is CASSPTGTRDNEQFF. CDR3 coding DNA: TGCGCCAGCAGTCCTACCGGGACTAGGGACAATGAGCAGTTCTTC.

The sample holds many counts of this clonotype. At one of its ends the junction is not consistent with the germline gene, which may arise from a read error. The chain employs TRBV28 and TRBJ2-7; D may be TRBD2 (7 bases). The CDR3 has 15 residues. The germline V gene encodes CDR1 MDHEN and CDR2 SYDVKM. The CDR3 nucleotides are TGTGCCAGCACTTTAGGCGGGGGCGGGGGCTACGAGCAGTACTTC. Its translation is CASTLGGGGGYEQYF.

Ten or more counts support this clonotype. The gene calls are TRBV6-1 and TRBJ1-1; weak D call: TRBD1 (6 bases). Germline assignment: CDR1 MNHNS and CDR2 SASEGT. V was pared by 7 bases and J by 4 bases, with 16 bases between. CDR3 length: 14 residues. DNA of the CDR3: TGTGCCAGCATGACAGGTCGGTGGAGCACTGAAGCTTTCTTT. Translating it yields CASMTGRWSTEAFF.

This clonotype is a singleton in its sample. An end of the junction does not agree with germline; a read error may underlie this. The rearrangement uses TRBV13 and TRBJ1-3, with D uncertain. There are 15 residues in the CDR3. Germline CDR1 reads PRHDT; CDR2 reads FYEKMQ (reference sequence). This chain's CDR3 is CASSLDQVSGYTIYF. The CDR3 region has the DNA TGTGCCAGCAGCTTAGATCAGGTGTCTGGATACACCATATATTTT.

The J gene is TRBJ1-2, the V gene TRBV28; D remains unclear. The germline gives CDR1 MDHEN, CDR2 SYDVKM. The CDR3 runs 12 residues. The V and J ends lost 3 bases and 4 bases respectively, with 6 bases between them. The CDR3 loop is CASSFLVYGYTF. In nucleotides, the CDR3 is TGTGCCAGCAGTTTTTTAGTCTATGGCTACACCTTC.

This clonotype showed up many times. DNA for the CDR3: TGCGCCAGCAGCCGGGCTAGCGGGAGCTACGAGCAGTACTTC. Its translation is CASSRASGSYEQYF. The chain carries TRBV5-1 and TRBJ2-7, with 10 bases matching TRBD2. Germline V CDR1 and CDR2: SGHRS, YFSETQ. The CDR3 has 14 amino acids. The junction had 4 bases not matched to a gene; V was cut back by 4 bases and J by 3 bases.

Ten or more counts support this clonotype. This chain links TRBV20-1 with TRBJ1-6, with D possibly being TRBD1 (5 bases). Between the trimmed V and J ends, which lost 0 bases and 10 bases, there was a span of 16 bases. Germline assignment: CDR1 DFQATT and CDR2 SNEGSKA (reference sequence). The CDR3 extends over 15 amino acids. CDR3 region: CSARDRAQGNSPLHF. DNA for the CDR3: TGCAGTGCTAGAGATCGGGCGCAGGGTAACTCACCCCTCCACTTT.

The rearrangement links TRBV28 to TRBJ2-7; 9 bases are shared with TRBD1. Germline V lookup: CDR1 MDHEN, CDR2 SYDVKM. This CDR3 is 13 amino acids long. The junction had 5 bases not matched to a gene; V was cut back by 7 bases and J by 4 bases. CDR3 amino acids: CASKTGGSYEQYF. The CDR3 DNA reads as TGTGCCAGCAAAACAGGGGGCTCGTACGAGCAGTACTTC.

This clonotype was recorded a few times. The chain is built from TRBV5-1 and TRBJ2-1; the D gene is possibly TRBD1 (6 bases). The germline V gene has CDR1 SGHRS and CDR2 YFSETQ. V lost 4 bases and J lost 4, with 12 bases in between. The CDR3 covers 14 residues. The CDR3 bases are TGCGCCAGCAGCCTGGACAGACTGTACAATGAGCAGTTCTTC. This translates into CASSLDRLYNEQFF.

In this sample, this clonotype turned up many times. The chain has TRBV18 and TRBJ2-7; 8 nucleotides align to TRBD1. The CDR3 is 14 residues long. The V and J ends lost 3 bases and 3 bases, in that order; junction bases with no gene match: 4. Germline lookup yields CDR1 KGHSH and CDR2 LQKENI. The chain's CDR3 is CASSPTGAHYEQYF. The CDR3 coding sequence is TGTGCCAGCTCACCGACAGGGGCTCACTACGAGCAGTACTTC.

The rearrangement joins TRBV19 to TRBJ2-3; tentatively, D is TRBD1 (6 bases). Per the germline V gene, CDR1 is LNHDA and CDR2 is SQIVND (reference sequence). V gave up 5 bases and J gave up 6 bases, with 15 bases separating them. The CDR3 is made up of 14 amino acids. CDR3 DNA sequence: TGTGCCAGTAGTCCCCAGGGGAGTGCTGATACGCAGTATTTT. Translation gives CASSPQGSADTQYF. Full variable domain (missing parts from reference TRBV19 and TRBJ2-3): DGGITQSPKYLFRKEGQNVTLSCEQNLNHDAMYWYRQDPGQGLRLIYYSQIVNDFQKGDIAEGYSVSREKKESFPLTVTSAQKNPTAFYLCASSPQGSADTQYFGPGTRLTVL.

This clonotype was seen ten or more times. V and J are TRBV30 and TRBJ2-7; D may be TRBD1 (5 bases). Trimming stripped 2 bases from V and 5 bases from J, with 10 bases between. This CDR3 contains 12 residues. Germline values: CDR1 GTSNPN, CDR2 SVGIG (reference sequence). The CDR3 is CAWSSGSHEQYF. The DNA for the CDR3 is TGTGCCTGGAGTTCAGGGTCCCACGAGCAGTACTTC. The variable domain in full, with the rest retrieved from reference TRBV30 and TRBJ2-7, is SQTIHQWPATLVQPVGSPLSLECTVEGTSNPNLYWYRQAAGRGLQLLFYSVGIGQISSEVPQNLSASRPQDRQFILSSKKLLLSDSGFYLCAWSSGSHEQYFGPGTRLTVT.

The chain is built from TRBV5-8 and TRBJ2-2, with D unresolved. The CDR3 contains 17 residues. The ends were cut back, 0 bases at V and 0 bases at J, with 12 bases in the middle. Looked up from germline, CDR1 is SGHTS and CDR2 is YDEGEE. CDR3 amino acids: CASSLAPDPANTGELFF. The DNA of the CDR3 is TGTGCCAGCAGCTTGGCTCCAGACCCAGCGAACACCGGGGAGCTGTTTTTT.

CDR3 loop: CASSRPRDRGDRNTEAFF. CDR3 nucleotide sequence: TGTGCCAGCAGTCGCCCCCGGGACAGGGGGGATCGGAACACTGAAGCTTTCTTT. The rearrangement links TRBV3-1 to TRBJ1-1; 11 bases agree with TRBD1. V shed 6 bases and J 1 base; nucleotides not matched to a gene: 13. Germline V gene data show CDR1 as LGHDT and CDR2 as YNNKEL (reference sequence). This CDR3 region has 18 residues.

This clonotype was seen a few times. The genes are TRBV20-1 and TRBJ2-3; TRBD2 matches at 7 bases. Trimming cost V 5 bases and J 2 bases; bases outside gene matches: 4. Germline CDR1 is DFQATT and CDR2 is SNEGSKA (reference sequence). This CDR3 has 13 amino acids. CDR3 coding DNA: TGCAGTGCTTCAGCGGGATACACAGATACGCAGTATTTT. It translates to CSASAGYTDTQYF.

To note about this clonotype: A much bigger clone sits one base away, suggesting this may be a read error. The CDR3 sequence: CASSPSGRRKEAEQYF. CDR3 DNA: TGTGCCAGCAGCCCCTCCGGTCGGCGGAAGGAAGCCGAGCAGTACTTC. The V and J genes are TRBV7-9 and TRBJ2-7; D is unclear. Trimming removed 5 bases from V and 6 bases from J, with 23 bases in between. The length of the CDR3 is 16 residues. CDR1 is SEHNR and CDR2 is FQNEAQ in the germline V gene (reference sequence).

The sample holds a few counts of this clonotype. V and J are TRBV3-1 and TRBJ1-2, with TRBD1 as a possible D gene (6 bases). There are 16 residues in the CDR3. Germline CDR1 reads LGHDT; CDR2 reads YNNKEL (reference sequence). V gave up 3 bases and J gave up 0 bases, with 14 bases separating them. CDR3 residues: CASSHPGGRTNYGYTF. The CDR3 nucleotides are TGTGCCAGCAGCCACCCGGGGGGGCGGACTAACTATGGCTACACCTTC.

The J gene is TRBJ1-2, the V gene TRBV28; the D is unclear. Deletions cut 1 base from V and 2 bases from J, with 11 bases between. The germline CDR1 and CDR2 sequences are MDHEN and SYDVKM. The CDR3 length is 15 residues. For the CDR3, the DNA is TGTGCCAGCAGTTTATTATCCAGACCCAACTATGGCTACACCTTC. Amino acids: CASSLLSRPNYGYTF.

This clonotype was recorded a few times. The chain links TRBV7-3 to TRBJ2-7, with 13 nucleotides matching TRBD2. The CDR3 spans 16 residues. Per the germline V gene, CDR1 is SGHTA and CDR2 is FQGTGA. Trimming cost V 3 bases and J 4 bases; bases outside gene matches: 6. The CDR3 coding sequence is TGTGCCAGCAGCTTTCCGACTAGCGGGAGGTGGTACGAGCAGTACTTC. Translation gives CASSFPTSGRWYEQYF. The complete variable domain, with remaining parts taken from reference TRBV7-3 and TRBJ2-7, reads GAGVSQTPSNKVTEKGKYVELRCDPISGHTALYWYRQSLGQGPEFLIYFQGTGAADDSGLPNDRFFAVRPEGSVSTLKIQRTERGDSAVYLCASSFPTSGRWYEQYFGPGTRLTVT.

The J gene is TRBJ2-3, the V gene TRBV20-1; D unresolved. Trimming shortened V by 3 bases and J by 2 bases, and 9 bases separated the two germline ends. The CDR3 is 13 residues long. Germline CDR1 DFQATT, CDR2 SNEGSKA (reference sequence). Here the CDR3 DNA reads TGCAGTGCTAGCTCCGGCCCCACAGATACGCAGTATTTT. It yields the protein CSASSGPTDTQYF.

This clonotype was detected many times. The chain uses TRBV6-1 and TRBJ2-7; 8 bases agree with TRBD1. After removal of 4 bases from V and 4 bases from J, the junction contained 9 bases not matched to a gene. Germline assignment: CDR1 MNHNS and CDR2 SASEGT. The CDR3 has 15 amino acids. For the CDR3, the DNA is TGTGCCAGCAGTGGCGGAGCAGGGGGCGAGTACGAGCAGTACTTC. This encodes CASSGGAGGEYEQYF.